A single count supports the clone carrying this TCR beta chain. V dropped 4 bases and J dropped 0 bases, with 8 bases sitting between them. The CDR3 contains 15 residues. The germline CDR1 and CDR2 sequences are SGDLS and YYNGEE. The record originates from a study of cytomegalovirus exposure and HLA in healthy donors. Primers included in the PCR were 60 Vbeta and 13 Jbeta primers. TCRdb keeps only in-frame clones here, not all; method: immunoSEQ multiplex PCR. The sample lists about 120,000 clones, more than 70% occurring once. The J gene is TRBJ2-6, the V gene TRBV9; a weak D match, TRBD2 (5 bases). This receptor was obtained from a man over 45 in good health and CMV-seronegative. The specimen was PBMCs. The chain's CDR3 is CASSRGSSGANVLTF. CDR3 nucleotide sequence: TGTGCCAGCAGCCGGGGAAGCTCTGGGGCCAACGTCCTGACTTTC.